This T cell receptor beta chain was captured in a study of naive and memory T cell subsets. Treatment of the sample: skin biopsy from PPD injection site in Mantoux-positive individual. An oligonucleotide containing a UMI was ligated to the 3' end of TCR cDNA. Tuberculin skin test biopsies were taken where PPD was injected in Mantoux-positive people. Cells were not sorted; total RNA input targeted roughly 1 to 1000 ng. Ligated cDNA underwent four rounds of PCR with nested alpha and beta constant region primers and SP2. TCRdb re-called the UMI-ligation and nested PCR reads through MiXCR, storing one row per CDR3 protein. The sample has 14,000 or so distinct CDR3 sequences, under 6.5% seen once; the top ten hold around 8%. Study results and caveats: More TCRs at tuberculin sites were read as hypersensitivity T cell infiltration.

The CDR3 contains 13 residues. With 3 bases removed from V and 6 bases from J, the gap between germline ends came to 12 bases. Germline CDR1 and CDR2: MNHEY and SVGEGT. This clonotype has a count of ten or more. Its antigen remains unidentified. This TCR came from an adult in good health. This material consisted of skin, taken from a tuberculin skin test site. V gene TRBV6-2 or TRBV6-3 combines with J gene TRBJ2-7; D perhaps matches TRBD2 (6 bases). CDR3 amino acids: CASSYVGLSEQYF. CDR3 sequence (DNA): TGTGCCAGCAGTTATGTGGGACTTTCCGAGCAGTACTTC.